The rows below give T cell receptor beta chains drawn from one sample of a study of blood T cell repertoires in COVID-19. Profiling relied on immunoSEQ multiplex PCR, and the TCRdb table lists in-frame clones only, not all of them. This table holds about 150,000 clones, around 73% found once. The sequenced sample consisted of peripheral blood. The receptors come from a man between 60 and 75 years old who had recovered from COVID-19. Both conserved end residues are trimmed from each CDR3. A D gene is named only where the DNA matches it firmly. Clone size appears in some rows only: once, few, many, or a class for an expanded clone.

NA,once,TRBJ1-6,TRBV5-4,ASSSRVSSIGNSPLH
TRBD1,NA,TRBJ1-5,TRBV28,ASSYSGGNQPQH
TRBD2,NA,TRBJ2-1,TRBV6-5,ASSYSRGGSEQF
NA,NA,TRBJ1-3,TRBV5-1,ASSLQGISGNTIY
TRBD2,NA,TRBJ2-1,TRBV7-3,ASSLSGRVFSYNEQF
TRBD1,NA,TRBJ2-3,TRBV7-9,ASGTGVGDTQY
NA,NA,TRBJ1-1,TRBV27,ASSSSKDFRSTEAF
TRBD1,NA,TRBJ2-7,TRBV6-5,ASSKPGQGAKQY
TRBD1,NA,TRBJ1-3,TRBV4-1,ASSQGYRGISGNTIY
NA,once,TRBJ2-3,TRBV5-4,ASSFGQGFTDTQY
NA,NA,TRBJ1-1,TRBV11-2,ASSWGGGTEAF
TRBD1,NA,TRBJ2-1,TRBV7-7,ASSPDRAAEQF
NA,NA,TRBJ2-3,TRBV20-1,SASPTGGYSTDTQY
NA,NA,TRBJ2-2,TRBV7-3,ASSLSGNTGELF
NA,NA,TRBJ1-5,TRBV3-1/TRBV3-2,ASSQRQPQH
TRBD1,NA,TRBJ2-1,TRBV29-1,SVTGGHNEQF
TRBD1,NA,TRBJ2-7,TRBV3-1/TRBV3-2,ASSQDPPGTGAYEQY
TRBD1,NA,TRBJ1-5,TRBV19,ASSQTGTGNQPQH
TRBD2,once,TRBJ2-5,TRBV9,ASSVVGLAGVETQY
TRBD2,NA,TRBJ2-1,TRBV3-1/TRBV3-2,ASSLLTSFINEQF
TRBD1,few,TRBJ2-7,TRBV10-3,AISPGTGNYEQY
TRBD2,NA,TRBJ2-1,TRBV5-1,ASALAGNYNEQF
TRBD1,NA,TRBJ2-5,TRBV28,ASSPTDRGRQETQY
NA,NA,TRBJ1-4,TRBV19,ASSTDRSNEKLF
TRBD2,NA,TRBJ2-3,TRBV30,AWSLLAGVTDTQY
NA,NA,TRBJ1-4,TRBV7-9,ASSLSGAMGNEKLF
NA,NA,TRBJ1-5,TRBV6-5,ASSYSGSQPQH
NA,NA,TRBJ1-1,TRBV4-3,ASSWRFGNTEAF
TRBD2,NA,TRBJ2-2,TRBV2,ASAGGGYTGELF
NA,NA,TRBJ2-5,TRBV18,ASSPPAQGAGTQY
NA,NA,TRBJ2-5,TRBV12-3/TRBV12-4,ASSSGMQETQY
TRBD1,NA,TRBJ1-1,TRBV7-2,ASTESGQSTEAF
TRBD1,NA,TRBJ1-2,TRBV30,AWSTDRAGYT
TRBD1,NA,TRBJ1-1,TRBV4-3,ASSLGTGGLYTEAF
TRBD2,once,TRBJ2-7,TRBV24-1,ATASGGSGLYEQY
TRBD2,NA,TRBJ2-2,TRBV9,ASSDRLAVNTGELF
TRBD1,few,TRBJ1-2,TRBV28,ASSPGGQGYYGYT
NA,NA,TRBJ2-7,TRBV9,ASSPTGLSYEQY
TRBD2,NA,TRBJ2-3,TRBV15,ATSSHGTRSPDTQY
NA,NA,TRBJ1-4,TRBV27,ASSLMGRTNEKLF
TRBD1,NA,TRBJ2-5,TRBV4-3,ASSQSGQAQETQY
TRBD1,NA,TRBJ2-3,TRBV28,ASSSQGTQEIDTQY
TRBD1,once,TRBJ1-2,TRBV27,ASSRTTTGGIPNYGYT
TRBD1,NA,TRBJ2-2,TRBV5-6,ASSPSYQGDTGELF
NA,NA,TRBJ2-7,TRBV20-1,SALTGYEQY
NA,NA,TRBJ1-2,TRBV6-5,ASSYRQGIGYGYT
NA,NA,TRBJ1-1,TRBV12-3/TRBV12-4,ASSYMNTEAF
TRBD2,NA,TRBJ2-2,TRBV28,ASSTLAGGDTGELF
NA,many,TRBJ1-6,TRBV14,ASSQGRGASPLH
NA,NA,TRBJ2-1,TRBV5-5,ASSPAAYNEQF
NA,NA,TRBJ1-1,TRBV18,ASSPGGVTNTEAF
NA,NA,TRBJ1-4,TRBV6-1,ASSDGPGKLF